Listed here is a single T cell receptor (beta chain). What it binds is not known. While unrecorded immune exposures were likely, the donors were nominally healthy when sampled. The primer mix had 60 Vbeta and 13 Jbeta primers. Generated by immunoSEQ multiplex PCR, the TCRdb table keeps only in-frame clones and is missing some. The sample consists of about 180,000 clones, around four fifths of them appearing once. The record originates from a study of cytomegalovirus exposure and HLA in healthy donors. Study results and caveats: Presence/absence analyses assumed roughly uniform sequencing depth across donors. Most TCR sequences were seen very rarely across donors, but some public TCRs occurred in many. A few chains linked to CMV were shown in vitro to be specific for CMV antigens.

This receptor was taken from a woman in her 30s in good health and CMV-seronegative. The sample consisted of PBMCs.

The CDR3 DNA reads as TGTGCCAGCAGCTTAGGAGCGGGGGGGCCCGACGAGCAGTACTTC. Protein: CASSLGAGGPDEQYF. The gene calls are TRBV7-6 and TRBJ2-7; 10 bases match TRBD2. Germline V lookup: CDR1 SGHVS, CDR2 FNYEAQ. CDR3 length equals 15 residues. With V trimmed by 1 base and J by 5 bases, 5 bases remained unmatched.